Below, 13 T cell receptor beta chains from the same sample are listed, as sequenced in a study of cytomegalovirus exposure and HLA in healthy donors. PCR was performed using 60 Vbeta and 13 Jbeta primers. TCRdb's copy holds only in-frame clones and misses some; the assay was immunoSEQ multiplex PCR. The sample shows around 120,000 clones, more than 60% of them seen only once. Sequencing used PBMCs. The receptors here all came from a man aged 25-45 years in good health and CMV-seronegative.

This rearrangement joins TRBV29-1 to TRBJ1-2, with 7 bases fitting TRBD1. CDR1 and CDR2 (germline): SQVTM, ANQGSEA. Trimming at V came to 6 bases and at J to 2 bases, leaving 6 bases not matched to a gene. CDR3 length: 13 residues. CDR3 DNA sequence: TGCAGCGTCGCGGGACAGCTGAACTATGGCTACACCTTC. Encoded protein: CSVAGQLNYGYTF.

This chain joins TRBV7-2 and TRBJ1-1; 10 bases fit TRBD1. From germline, CDR1 is SGHTA and CDR2 FQGNSA. This CDR3 has 15 residues. The V gene end was trimmed by 5 bases and the J gene end by 7 bases; junction bases not matched to a gene: 10. DNA of the CDR3: TGTGCCAGCAGCCTAAACTACGGGACAGGGGTTGAAGCTTTCTTT. Protein product: CASSLNYGTGVEAFF.

V usage is TRBV9 and J usage is TRBJ2-2; perhaps TRBD1 as D (6 bases). The CDR3 length is 18 residues. CDR1 and CDR2 (germline): SGDLS, YYNGEE. The V end was cut by 4 bases, the J end by 5 bases, with 24 bases between. CDR3: CASSSSLRGRGETGELFF. Written as DNA, the CDR3 is TGTGCCAGCAGCTCCTCACTAAGGGGCAGGGGAGAGACCGGGGAGCTGTTTTTT.

The rearrangement links TRBV4-2 to TRBJ1-1; D perhaps matches TRBD1 (6 bases). Trimming took off 4 bases at V and 5 bases at J, with 14 bases between the two ends. CDR3 length: 14 amino acids. Germline CDR1 reads LGHNA; CDR2 reads YNFKEQ. The chain's CDR3 is CASSLAGGRTEAFF. CDR3 sequence (DNA): TGTGCCAGCAGCCTAGCGGGGGGGCGGACTGAAGCTTTCTTT.

The J gene is TRBJ1-5, the V gene TRBV19; TRBD1 aligns across 7 bases. The CDR3 extends over 13 amino acids. V shed 6 bases, J shed 7 bases, and the junction held 6 bases outside the gene matches. CDR1 and CDR2 from the germline V gene are LNHDA and SQIVND (reference sequence). This CDR3 reads CASSTTGVQPQHF. The CDR3 region has the DNA TGTGCCAGTAGCACTACAGGGGTACAGCCCCAGCATTTT.

The chain combines TRBV7-9 with TRBJ2-5, with D perhaps TRBD2 (6 bases). Deletions cut 1 base from V and 0 bases from J, with 15 bases between. Per the germline V gene, CDR1 is SEHNR and CDR2 is FQNEAQ (reference sequence). CDR3 length equals 17 residues. CDR3 residues: CASSLVAGGINQETQYF. In DNA, the CDR3 is TGTGCCAGCAGCTTAGTCGCTGGGGGGATCAACCAAGAGACCCAGTACTTC.

This clone was seen just once. The chain couples TRBV27 to TRBJ2-2, with TRBD2 as a possible D gene (5 bases). The germline V gene has CDR1 MNHEY and CDR2 SMNVEV (reference sequence). V shed 2 bases and J shed 8 bases, with 9 bases lying between them. The CDR3 has 13 amino acids. The chain's CDR3 is CASSLASLGELFF. The CDR3 DNA follows: TGTGCCAGCAGTTTAGCTAGCTTAGGGGAGCTGTTTTTT.

The gene calls are TRBV5-1 and TRBJ1-5; D is ambiguous. CDR3 size: 13 residues. Trimming took 1 base from V and 4 from J, leaving 6 bases between them. Germline V gives CDR1 SGHRS, CDR2 YFSETQ. This CDR3 is CASSLFGNQPQHF. CDR3 bases: TGCGCCAGCAGCTTGTTCGGGAATCAGCCCCAGCATTTT.

This clone was seen more than once but under ten times. The chain carries TRBV7-6 and TRBJ2-6, with TRBD2 matching 12 bases. V gave up 5 bases and J gave up 2 bases; unmatched junction bases: 4. The CDR3 spans 17 residues. Germline V CDR1 and CDR2: SGHVS, FNYEAQ. CDR3 DNA: TGTGCCAGCAGCCTAAGGACTAGCGGGACTGGGGCCAACGTCCTGACTTTC. It yields the protein CASSLRTSGTGANVLTF.

The chain is built from TRBV6-5 and TRBJ1-1; 9 bases map to TRBD1. Germline-derived CDR1 and CDR2 are MNHEY and SVGAGI. The CDR3 has 14 amino acids. Losses at the gene ends were 6 bases for V and 4 bases for J; bases not matched to a gene: 6. The DNA of the CDR3 is TGTGCCAGCAGCAGGGACAGGGTCCTCACTGAAGCTTTCTTT. Residues: CASSRDRVLTEAFF.

V gene TRBV5-4 combines with J gene TRBJ1-2; 7 nucleotides agree with TRBD1. The length of the CDR3 is 18 residues. CDR1 is SGHNT and CDR2 is YYREEE in the germline V gene (reference sequence). V lost 0 bases to trimming and J lost 4 bases; unmatched junction nucleotides: 15. The CDR3 protein is CASSLGGGGGVGFYGYTF. The DNA for the CDR3 is TGTGCCAGCAGCTTGGGGGGCGGAGGGGGCGTCGGGTTCTATGGCTACACCTTC.

The V gene is TRBV23-1, the J gene TRBJ2-2, with 7 bases identical to TRBD2. TRBV23-1 is filed as an ORF, its function uncertain. CDR3 length equals 17 residues. V was clipped by 2 bases and J by 0 bases; unmatched bases: 6. CDR3 DNA: TGCGCCAGCAGTCAAGGTCTGGGGGGGGCGAACACCGGGGAGCTGTTTTTT. This encodes CASSQGLGGANTGELFF.

This clone came up once. The chain uses TRBV25-1 and TRBJ2-5; 8 nucleotides agree with TRBD2. The CDR3 runs to 14 residues. From germline, CDR1 is MGHDK and CDR2 SYGVNS. With V trimmed by 2 bases and J by 5 bases, 4 bases remained unmatched. The CDR3 DNA reads TGTGCCAGCAGTGAACGAGCGGGAGTCGAGACCCAGTACTTC. The encoded protein is CASSERAGVETQYF.